This T cell receptor beta chain originates from a study of T cells in Graves' hyperthyroidism and ophthalmopathy. The TCR beta CDR3 regions underwent amplification using RNA transcripts as the source. A first-round RT-PCR of the TCR CDR3 used the HTBI primer set. TCRdb passed the multiplex PCR reads through MiXCR, listing each CDR3 protein once. The sample comprises about 530,000 distinct CDR3 sequences, roughly a sixth of which are singletons, and 17% rests with the top ten. Germline values: CDR1 MNHEY, CDR2 SVGEGT. The V and J ends lost 8 bases and 8 bases, in that order; junction bases with no gene match: 11. The CDR3 is 15 residues long. The sample holds a few counts of this clonotype.

The sequenced material came from blood. V and J are TRBV6-2 or TRBV6-3 and TRBJ2-3; 12 positions agree with TRBD2. The clonotype originates from a woman aged 18-29 years with Graves' ophthalmopathy. The CDR3 bases are TGTGCCAGCGCTTCTGGGACTAGCGGGTGGGGTACGCAGTATTTT. It encodes CASASGTSGWGTQYF.